Each of the 5 T cell receptor beta chains below was sequenced from the same sample in a study of blood T cell repertoires in COVID-19 (dated by TCRdb to the early 2020s). The library relied on the immunoSEQ multiplex PCR assay. As stored in TCRdb, this immuneACCESS dataset retains in-frame rearrangements with V and J assigned. A fraction of the clones does not appear; measured against another copy, unresolved V genes explain less than half of the discrepancy, and the remainder lacks a known reason. The table for this sample lists under 200,000 clones; approximately 79% of them were counted only once. The ten largest clones add up to 7.5% to 8.5% of the sample. Sequencing was done on a sample of peripheral blood. Receptors were obtained from a woman in her sixties or seventies with COVID-19, enrolled during active disease.

The rearrangement joins TRBV4-1 to TRBJ1-2; D is undetermined. The ends were cut back, 2 bases at V and 1 base at J, with 5 bases in the middle. Germline CDR1 MGHRA, CDR2 YSYEKL. This CDR3 spans 13 amino acids. This CDR3 reads CASSQSHNYGYTF. DNA for the CDR3: TGCGCCAGCAGCCAATCCCATAACTATGGCTACACCTTC.

This clone appeared a single time. This chain links TRBV10-2 with TRBJ2-7; 11 bases are shared with TRBD1. V trimming: 6 bases; J trimming: 7 bases; junction bases outside the gene matches: 11. Germline V gene sequence: CDR1 WSHSY, CDR2 SAAADI. The CDR3 runs to 15 residues. CDR3 bases: TGCGCCAGCAGGGGATTTGGACAGGGGGCGAATGAGCAGTACTTC. Its translation is CASRGFGQGANEQYF.

The chain has TRBV28 and TRBJ2-1, with D uncertain. V dropped 6 bases and J dropped 7 bases, with 13 bases sitting between them. Per the germline V gene, CDR1 is MDHEN and CDR2 is SYDVKM. This CDR3 contains 13 residues. DNA for the CDR3: TGTGCCAGCAGGGAGACGGCAAGGAATGAGCAGTTCTTC. Residues: CASRETARNEQFF.

V and J are TRBV3-1 (or the pseudogene TRBV3-2) and TRBJ2-5; 13 bases are a match to TRBD2. The CDR3 loop spans 18 amino acids. Germline CDR1 is LGHDT and CDR2 is YNNKEL (reference sequence). Germline trimming cut 3 bases from V and 2 bases from J; bases unmatched to any gene: 9. This CDR3 reads CASSQTTRGLAGQETQYF. The CDR3 DNA reads TGTGCCAGCAGCCAGACAACTCGGGGACTAGCGGGGCAAGAGACCCAGTACTTC.

The genes are TRBV3-1 (or the pseudogene TRBV3-2) and TRBJ2-3, with 10 bases lining up with TRBD2. The CDR3 runs to 16 residues. Per the germline V gene, CDR1 is LGHDT and CDR2 is YNNKEL (reference sequence). V was pared by 1 base and J by 2 bases, with 3 bases of the junction left unmatched. The CDR3 sequence is CASSQVAGGPTDTQYF. Written as DNA, the CDR3 is TGTGCCAGCAGCCAAGTAGCGGGGGGCCCCACAGATACGCAGTATTTT.